This T cell receptor beta chain was observed in a study of shared clonotypes between healthy human individuals. General study points: Represented diversity (both genetic and exposure-history) was limited by the small number of donors. The sole specimen, blood, was sampled, and tissue repertoires likely differ. Sharing across four donors was highest in naive CD4 (around 5%) and lowest in memory CD8 (0.4%).

Investigators divided CD4+ cells into CD45RA+ naive and CD45RA-negative memory subsets. Produced via immunoSEQ multiplex PCR; TCRdb's table is partial and in-frame only. This sample carries about 2,500,000 clones, around nine tenths of them seen once, and the ten largest clones take more than 0.12%. With regard to this clone: Its antigen remains unknown.

V lost 8 bases to trimming and J lost 6 bases; unmatched junction nucleotides: 9. Germline V gene sequence: CDR1 MGHDK, CDR2 SYGVNS. The CDR3 length is 14 residues. The material sequenced was naive CD4+ T cells sorted from blood. Subset given: CD45RA+ positively selected. This sequence joins TRBV25-1 and TRBJ2-1; 8 nucleotides agree with TRBD2. The origin of this receptor is a man between 18 and 35 years old in good health. As DNA, the CDR3 is TGTGCCAGCTCGGGAGGGAAATTCCCCAATGAGCAGTTCTTC. This sequence encodes CASSGGKFPNEQFF.